This T cell receptor beta chain was found in a study of blood T cell repertoires in COVID-19 (TCRdb year 2020). In terms of the full investigation: Samples from collaborators originated in the United States, Italy and Spain and spanned both the acute and convalescent phases of COVID-19. Subjects who had been exposed to COVID-19, were actively infected with it, or had recovered from it provided the deeply sampled blood TCRbeta repertoires that made up the dataset. The samples were drawn from the first 160 participants of the ongoing ImmuneRACE study and from over a thousand subjects provided by 6 global collaborators. Where HLA class I and class II types were available, the types were taken from metadata supplied by the sample provider, not from assay-based typing. The prospective study material was composed of cDNA or gDNA derived from T cells, B-cell-depleted T cells, or PBMCs. The sample metadata nearly always contained a de-identified subject ID, COVID-19 status, age in years and sex. The repertoires were released in a freely available public database meant as a resource for research on the immune response to SARS-CoV-2. What the research found in general, with its limitations: The quantity of clinical and demographic metadata differed by source and by participant and was supplied without curation.

The CDR3 sequence holds 15 residues, the cysteine and phenylalanine included. Only the CDR3 DNA stays, 45 bases, in frame from base 1. V has 5 bases trimmed and J has 8 bases trimmed; junction bases matching no gene number 11. CDR1 MNHEY and CDR2 SVGAGI are derived from the germline V gene. The collaborating institutions used their own protocols to collect whole blood in K2EDTA tubes. For TCRbeta analysis, collaborators shipped samples as frozen whole blood, isolated PBMCs, or DNA extracted from either of those sample types. TCRbeta CDR3 regions were amplified from genomic DNA using the immunoSEQ Assay, a bias-controlled multiplex PCR. From the authors' description of their analysis: Within the assay, amplification of reference gene primers was used to estimate how many nucleated cells each sample contained. Sequence reads were collapsed and filtered to measure the absolute abundance of every unique TCRbeta CDR3 rearrangement. For each sample, productive Simpson clonality was calculated as the square root of Simpson's diversity index over productive rearrangements. TCRdb holds this immuneACCESS table with in-frame rearrangements only. Some clones are missing; in checked studies, unresolved V genes explain under half, and the rest has no known cause. V and J calls and clone size are those listed in that table; D and trimming were worked out from the DNA. The sample has about 190,000 clones on record, roughly 81% of them singletons. More than 4.5% of the sample is taken by the ten largest.

With respect to this clone: No cognate antigen has been identified for it. The input lacks base qualities; no much larger clone sits a single base away.

The receptor was derived from a woman in her 70s with active or convalescent COVID-19. The chain links TRBV6-5 with TRBJ2-1; 8 middle bases align to TRBD2. Material for sequencing was peripheral blood. CDR3 protein: CASSLLGREAHEQFF. The DNA reads TGTGCCAGCAGTCTACTGGGGCGGGAGGCGCATGAGCAGTTCTTC.